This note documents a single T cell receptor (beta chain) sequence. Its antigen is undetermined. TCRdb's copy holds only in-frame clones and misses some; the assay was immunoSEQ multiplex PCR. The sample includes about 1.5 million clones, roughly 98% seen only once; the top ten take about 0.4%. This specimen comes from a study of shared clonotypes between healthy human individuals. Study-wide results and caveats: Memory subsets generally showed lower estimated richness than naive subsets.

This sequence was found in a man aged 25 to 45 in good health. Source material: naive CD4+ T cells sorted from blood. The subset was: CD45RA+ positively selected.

This CDR3 reads CASSRDRVTHEQYF. CDR3 in DNA: TGCGCCAGCAGCCGGGACAGGGTTACCCACGAGCAGTACTTC. The chain combines TRBV10-2 with TRBJ2-7, with 9 bases identical to TRBD1. The germline V gene encodes CDR1 WSHSY and CDR2 SAAADI. Trimming removed 6 bases from V and 5 bases from J; junction bases left unmatched: 8. CDR3 size: 14 residues.